This T cell receptor (beta chain) was profiled in a study of read filtering for tumor transcriptome and immune sequencing. Background on the study: Whole-transcriptome libraries were prepared after DNase treatment. Per sample, TCR-region reads ranged about 4.05 to 10.27 million by IR-seq, roughly 75 to 1273 by RNA-seq.

Study-wide points: The CD138-negative fraction was mixed bone marrow immune cells, not pure T cells.

Molecular barcoded adaptors covering alpha/delta and beta/gamma chains were used on around 400 ng RNA. MiXCR, applied by TCRdb to the reads, yields one record per CDR3 protein. Of 25,000 to 35,000 distinct CDR3 sequences listed, around 20% are singletons. As regards this clonotype: Its matching antigen is unknown.

Germline values: CDR1 SQVTM, CDR2 ANQGSEA. V was shortened by 4 bases and J by 6 bases, with 12 bases between the two germline ends. The CDR3 loop spans 12 amino acids. The material sequenced was a population of CD138-negative cells sorted from bone marrow. This clonotype originated in a donor over 35 with multiple myeloma. V is TRBV29-1 and J is TRBJ1-1; D is unresolved. The CDR3 nucleotides are TGCAGCGTTGGGTACCTGAGGGCTGAAGCTTTCTTT. This encodes CSVGYLRAEAFF.